This T cell receptor beta chain was recovered during a study of T-cell reconstitution after alpha-beta-depleted transplantation in children. Unique molecular identifiers were incorporated into the prepared TCRbeta library. A single record per CDR3 protein comes from TCRdb applying MiXCR to the PCR reads. The sample comprises more than 200,000 distinct CDR3 sequences, roughly 24% of which are singletons, and roughly 2.5% rests with the top ten. With respect to this clonotype: What it recognizes is unknown.

Overall study results and limits: At one year after transplant, newly produced T cells mostly accounted for T-cell counts and diversity.

This specimen consisted of PBMCs, obtained before TCRalphabeta/CD19-depleted stem cell transplant. The sequence came from a girl aged 2 to 9 with Fanconi anemia, due to receive a stem cell transplant.

The CDR3 DNA follows: TGTGCCAGCAGTTTGGGGAGGTTTGACGAGGCTTTCTTT. Protein product: CASSLGRFDEAFF. This sequence joins TRBV28 and TRBJ1-1; D uncertain. The CDR3 contains 13 residues. With 3 bases removed from V and 11 bases from J, the gap between germline ends came to 16 bases. CDR1 MDHEN and CDR2 SYDVKM come from the germline V gene. Complete variable domain (other parts from reference TRBV28 and TRBJ1-1): DVKVTQSSRYLVKRTGEKVFLECVQDMDHENMFWYRQDPGLGLRLIYFSYDVKMKEKGDIPEGYSVSREKKERFSLILESASTNQTSMYLCASSLGRFDEAFFGQGTRLTVV.